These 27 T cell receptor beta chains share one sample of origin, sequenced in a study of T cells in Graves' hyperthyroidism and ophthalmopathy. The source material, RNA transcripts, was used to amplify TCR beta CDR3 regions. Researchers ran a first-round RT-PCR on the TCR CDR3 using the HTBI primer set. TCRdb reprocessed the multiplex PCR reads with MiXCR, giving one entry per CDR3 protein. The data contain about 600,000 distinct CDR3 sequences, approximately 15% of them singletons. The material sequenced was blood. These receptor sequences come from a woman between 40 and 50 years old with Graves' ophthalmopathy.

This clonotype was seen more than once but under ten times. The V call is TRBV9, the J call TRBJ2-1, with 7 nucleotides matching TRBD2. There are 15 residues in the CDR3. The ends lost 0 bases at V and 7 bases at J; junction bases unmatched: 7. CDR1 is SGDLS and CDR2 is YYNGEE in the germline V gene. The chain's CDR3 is CASSVGAGAGNEQFF. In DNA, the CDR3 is TGTGCCAGCAGCGTAGGGGCGGGAGCGGGTAATGAGCAGTTCTTC.

The CDR3, as DNA: TGTGCCAGTAGTCGGGCTAGCGGGATAAACTCCTACGAGCAGTACTTC. This encodes CASSRASGINSYEQYF. This chain connects TRBV19 to TRBJ2-7, with 9 bases aligning to TRBD2. Trimming at V came to 5 bases and at J to 0 bases, leaving 8 bases not matched to a gene. In germline, CDR1 is LNHDA, CDR2 SQIVND (reference sequence). CDR3 length: 16 residues.

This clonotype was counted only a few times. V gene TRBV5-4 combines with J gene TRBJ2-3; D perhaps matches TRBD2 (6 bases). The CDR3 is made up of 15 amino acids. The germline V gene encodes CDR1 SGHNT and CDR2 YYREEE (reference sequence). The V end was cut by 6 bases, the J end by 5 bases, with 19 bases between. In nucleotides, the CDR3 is TGTGCCAGCACATCTCCCGGCGGGGTGGGAGATACGCAGTATTTT. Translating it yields CASTSPGGVGDTQYF.

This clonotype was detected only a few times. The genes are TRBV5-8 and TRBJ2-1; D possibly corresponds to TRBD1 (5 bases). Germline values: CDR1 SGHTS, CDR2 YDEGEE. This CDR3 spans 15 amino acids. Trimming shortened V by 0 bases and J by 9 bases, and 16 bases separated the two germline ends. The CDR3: CASSLVGAWGSEQFF. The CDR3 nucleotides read TGTGCCAGCAGCTTGGTAGGGGCCTGGGGCAGTGAGCAGTTCTTC.

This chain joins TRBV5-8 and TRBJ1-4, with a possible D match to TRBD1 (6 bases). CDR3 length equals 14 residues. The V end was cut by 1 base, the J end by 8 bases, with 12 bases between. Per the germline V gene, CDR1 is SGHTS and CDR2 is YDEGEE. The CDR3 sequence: CASSLWPGVEKLFF. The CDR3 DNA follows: TGTGCCAGCAGCTTGTGGCCAGGGGTAGAAAAACTGTTTTTT.

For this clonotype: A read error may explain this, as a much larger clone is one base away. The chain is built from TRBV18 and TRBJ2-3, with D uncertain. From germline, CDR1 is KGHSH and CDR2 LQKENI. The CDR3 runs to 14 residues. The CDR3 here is CASPPIPATDTQYF. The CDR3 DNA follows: TGTGCCAGCCCACCAATCCCAGCAACAGATACGCAGTATTTT.

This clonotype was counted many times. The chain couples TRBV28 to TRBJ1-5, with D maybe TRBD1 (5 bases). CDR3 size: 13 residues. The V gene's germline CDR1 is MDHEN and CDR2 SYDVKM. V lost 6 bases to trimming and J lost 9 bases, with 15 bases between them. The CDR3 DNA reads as TGTGCCAGCAGAATGGAAGGGGTCGGGCCCCAGCATTTT. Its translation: CASRMEGVGPQHF.

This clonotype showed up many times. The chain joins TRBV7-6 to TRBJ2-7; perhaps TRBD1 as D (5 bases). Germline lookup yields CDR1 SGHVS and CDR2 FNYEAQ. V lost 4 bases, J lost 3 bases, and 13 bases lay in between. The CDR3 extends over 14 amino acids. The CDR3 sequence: CASSSSGQGYEQYF. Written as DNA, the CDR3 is TGTGCCAGCAGCTCTTCCGGCCAGGGCTACGAGCAGTACTTC.

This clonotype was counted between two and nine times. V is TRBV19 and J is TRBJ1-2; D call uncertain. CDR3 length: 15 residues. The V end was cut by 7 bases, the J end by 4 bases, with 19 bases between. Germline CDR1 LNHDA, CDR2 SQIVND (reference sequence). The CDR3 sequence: CASTLRPIGTYGYTF. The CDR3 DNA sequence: TGTGCCAGTACCCTCCGCCCCATTGGAACCTATGGCTACACCTTC. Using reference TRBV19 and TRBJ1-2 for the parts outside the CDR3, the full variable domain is DGGITQSPKYLFRKEGQNVTLSCEQNLNHDAMYWYRQDPGQGLRLIYYSQIVNDFQKGDIAEGYSVSREKKESFPLTVTSAQKNPTAFYLCASTLRPIGTYGYTFGSGTRLTVV.

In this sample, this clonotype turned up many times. The CDR3 is CASSYDYVGGDSLTLEQYF. Written as DNA, the CDR3 is TGTGCCAGCAGCTACGATTATGTGGGGGGGGACTCCCTCACCCTCGAGCAGTACTTC. This rearrangement joins TRBV7-9 to TRBJ2-7; 7 nucleotides match TRBD2. The junction had 24 bases not matched to a gene; V was cut back by 4 bases and J by 6 bases. The CDR3 has 19 amino acids. CDR1 is SEHNR, CDR2 FQNEAQ, per germline (reference sequence).

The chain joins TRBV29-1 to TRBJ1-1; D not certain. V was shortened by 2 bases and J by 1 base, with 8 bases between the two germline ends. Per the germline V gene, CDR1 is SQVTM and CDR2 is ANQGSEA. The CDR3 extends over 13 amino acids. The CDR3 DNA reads TGCAGCGTTGAACAGGTACGGAACACTGAAGCTTTCTTT. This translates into CSVEQVRNTEAFF. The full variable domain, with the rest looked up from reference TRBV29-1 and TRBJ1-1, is SAVISQKPSRDICQRGTSLTIQCQVDSQVTMMFWYRQQPGQSLTLIATANQGSEATYESGFVIDKFPISRPNLTFSTLTVSNMSPEDSSIYLCSVEQVRNTEAFFGQGTRLTVV.

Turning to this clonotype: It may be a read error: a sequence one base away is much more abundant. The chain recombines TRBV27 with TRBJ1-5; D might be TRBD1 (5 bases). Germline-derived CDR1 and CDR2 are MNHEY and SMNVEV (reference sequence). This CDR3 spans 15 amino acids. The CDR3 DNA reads TGTGTCAGCAGTGAGTTGGGGGGTAGGAATCAGCCCCAGCATTTT. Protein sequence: CVSSELGGRNQPQHF.

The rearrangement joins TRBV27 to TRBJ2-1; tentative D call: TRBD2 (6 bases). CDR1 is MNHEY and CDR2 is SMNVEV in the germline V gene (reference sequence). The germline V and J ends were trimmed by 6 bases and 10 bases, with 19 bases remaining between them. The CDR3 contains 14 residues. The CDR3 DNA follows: TGTGCCAGCAGGTCGTGGGAGCCCGCGGGGGAGCAGTTCTTC. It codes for CASRSWEPAGEQFF.

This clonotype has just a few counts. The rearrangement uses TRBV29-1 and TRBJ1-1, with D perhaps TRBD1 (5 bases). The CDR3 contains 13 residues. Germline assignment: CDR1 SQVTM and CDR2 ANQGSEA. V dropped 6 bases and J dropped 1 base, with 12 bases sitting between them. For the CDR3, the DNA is TGCAGCGTCGAGGAGACAGAGAACACTGAAGCTTTCTTT. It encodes CSVEETENTEAFF.

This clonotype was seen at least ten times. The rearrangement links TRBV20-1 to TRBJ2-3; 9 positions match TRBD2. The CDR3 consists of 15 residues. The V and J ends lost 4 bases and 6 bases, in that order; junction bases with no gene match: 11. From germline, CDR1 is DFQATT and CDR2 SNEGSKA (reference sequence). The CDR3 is CSATSDAGGRDTQYF. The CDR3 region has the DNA TGCAGTGCTACCTCGGACGCGGGGGGGCGTGATACGCAGTATTTT.

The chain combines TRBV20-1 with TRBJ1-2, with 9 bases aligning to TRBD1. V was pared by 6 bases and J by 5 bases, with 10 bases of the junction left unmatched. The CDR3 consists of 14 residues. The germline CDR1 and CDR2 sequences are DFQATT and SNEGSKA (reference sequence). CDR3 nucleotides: TGCAGTGCGGACACAGGGGGCGTTGGGTATGGCTACACCTTC. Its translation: CSADTGGVGYGYTF.

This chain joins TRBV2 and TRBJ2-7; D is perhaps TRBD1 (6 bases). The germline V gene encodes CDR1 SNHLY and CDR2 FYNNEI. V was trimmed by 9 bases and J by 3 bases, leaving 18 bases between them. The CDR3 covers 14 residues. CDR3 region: CASSPNPRGYEQYF. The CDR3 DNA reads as TGTGCCAGTAGCCCAAACCCCAGGGGCTACGAGCAGTACTTC.

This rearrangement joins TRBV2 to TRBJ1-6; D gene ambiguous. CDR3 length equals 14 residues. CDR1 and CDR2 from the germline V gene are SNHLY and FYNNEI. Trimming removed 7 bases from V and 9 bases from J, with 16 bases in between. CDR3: CASTPGVGPSPLHF. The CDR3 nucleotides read TGTGCCAGCACCCCTGGCGTAGGTCCTTCACCCCTCCACTTT. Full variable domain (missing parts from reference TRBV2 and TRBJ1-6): EPEVTQTPSHQVTQMGQEVILRCVPISNHLYFYWYRQILGQKVEFLVSFYNNEISEKSEIFDDQFSVERPDGSNFTLKIRSTKLEDSAMYFCASTPGVGPSPLHFGNGTRLTVT.

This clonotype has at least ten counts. The CDR3 is CASSFGWGEKLFF. CDR3 in DNA: TGTGCCAGCAGTTTCGGGTGGGGGGAAAAACTGTTTTTT. This chain links TRBV12-3 or TRBV12-4 with TRBJ1-4, with D tentatively TRBD1 (5 bases). Trimming left V 3 bases short and J 8 bases short, with 10 bases between. This CDR3 comprises 13 residues.

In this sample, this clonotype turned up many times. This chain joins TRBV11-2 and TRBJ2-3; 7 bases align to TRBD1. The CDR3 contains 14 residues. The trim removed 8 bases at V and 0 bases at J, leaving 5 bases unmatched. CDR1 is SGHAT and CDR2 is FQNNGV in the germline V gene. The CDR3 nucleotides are TGTGCCAGCCAGGGGGTCTTTAGCACAGATACGCAGTATTTT. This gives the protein CASQGVFSTDTQYF.

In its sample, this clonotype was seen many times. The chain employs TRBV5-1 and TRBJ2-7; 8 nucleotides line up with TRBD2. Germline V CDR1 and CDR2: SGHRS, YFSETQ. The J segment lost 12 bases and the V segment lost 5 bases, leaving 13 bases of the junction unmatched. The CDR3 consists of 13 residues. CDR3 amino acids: CASSRDERERRYF. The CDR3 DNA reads TGCGCCAGCAGTCGCGACGAGCGGGAGCGAAGGTACTTC.

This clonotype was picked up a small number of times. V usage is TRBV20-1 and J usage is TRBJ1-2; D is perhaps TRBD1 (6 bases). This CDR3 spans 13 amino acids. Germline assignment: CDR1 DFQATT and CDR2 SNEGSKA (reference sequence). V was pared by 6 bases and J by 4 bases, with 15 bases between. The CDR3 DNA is TGCAGTGCGCGGGGGCGCCCCGCCTATGGCTACACCTTC. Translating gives CSARGRPAYGYTF.

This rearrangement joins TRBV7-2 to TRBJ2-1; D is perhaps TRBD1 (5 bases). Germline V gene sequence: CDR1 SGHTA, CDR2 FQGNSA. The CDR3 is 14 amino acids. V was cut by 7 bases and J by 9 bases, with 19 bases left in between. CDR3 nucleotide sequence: TGTGCCAGCACGGCGGCAGGGTGGGCAATTGAGCAGTTCTTC. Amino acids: CASTAAGWAIEQFF.

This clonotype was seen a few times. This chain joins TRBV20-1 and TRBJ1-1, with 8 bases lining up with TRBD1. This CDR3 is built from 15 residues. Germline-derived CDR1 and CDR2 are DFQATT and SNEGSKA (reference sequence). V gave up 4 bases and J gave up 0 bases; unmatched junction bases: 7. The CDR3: CSATNPGGVNTEAFF. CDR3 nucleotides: TGCAGTGCTACTAATCCAGGGGGCGTGAACACTGAAGCTTTCTTT.

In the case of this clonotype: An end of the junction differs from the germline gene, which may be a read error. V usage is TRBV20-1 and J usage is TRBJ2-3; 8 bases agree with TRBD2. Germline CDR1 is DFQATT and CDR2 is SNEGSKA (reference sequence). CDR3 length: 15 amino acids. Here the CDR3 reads CNARDTSGPGDTQYF. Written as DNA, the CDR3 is TGCAATGCTAGAGATACTAGCGGCCCTGGAGATACGCAGTATTTT.

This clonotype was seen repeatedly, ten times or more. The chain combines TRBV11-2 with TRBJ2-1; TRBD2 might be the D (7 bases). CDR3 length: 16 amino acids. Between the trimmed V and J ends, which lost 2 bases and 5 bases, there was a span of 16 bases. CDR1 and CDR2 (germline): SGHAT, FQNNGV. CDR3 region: CASSLTRGGGDNEQFF. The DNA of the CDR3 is TGTGCCAGCAGCTTAACGAGGGGCGGGGGCGACAATGAGCAGTTCTTC. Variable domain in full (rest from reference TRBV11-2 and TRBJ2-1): EAGVAQSPRYKIIEKRQSVAFWCNPISGHATLYWYQQILGQGPKLLIQFQNNGVVDDSQLPKDRFSAERLKGVDSTLKIQPAKLEDSAVYLCASSLTRGGGDNEQFFGPGTRLTVL.

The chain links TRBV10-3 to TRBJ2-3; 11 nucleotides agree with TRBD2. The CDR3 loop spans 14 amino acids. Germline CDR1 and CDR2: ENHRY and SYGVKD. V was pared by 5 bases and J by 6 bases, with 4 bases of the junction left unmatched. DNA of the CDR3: TGTGCCATCAGTTCTCTAGCGGGGGGTGATACGCAGTATTTT. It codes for CAISSLAGGDTQYF.